These 20 T cell receptor beta chains were sequenced from one sample in a study of blood T cells in healthy people across ages. Primed by a sample-barcoded 5' primer and a J-beta primer mix, a second PCR proceeded for 7 to 11 cycles. Each CDR3 protein gets one entry after TCRdb re-called the 5' RACE reads with MiXCR. This table holds about 2 million distinct CDR3 sequences, roughly 52% found once. Sequencing used blood. The receptors come from a woman aged 40 to 50 in good health.

This clonotype was seen a single time. DNA of the CDR3: TGTGCCAGCAGCTCTCCCGGGAGGGACCCTCCTAGCAATCAGCCCCAGCATTTT. Translation gives CASSSPGRDPPSNQPQHF. The gene calls are TRBV7-2 and TRBJ1-5; tentatively, D is TRBD1 (5 bases). Deletions cut 4 bases from V and 0 bases from J, with 19 bases between. The CDR3 contains 18 residues. From germline, CDR1 is SGHTA and CDR2 FQGNSA.

This clonotype showed up just once. The rearrangement links TRBV5-1 to TRBJ2-3; 11 bases fit TRBD1. Trimming took 4 bases from V and 4 from J; bases not matched to a gene: 5. This CDR3 comprises 15 residues. Germline CDR1 and CDR2: SGHRS and YFSETQ. For the CDR3, the DNA is TGCGCCAGCAGCCCGGACAGGGGGCCCCCAGATACGCAGTATTTT. Encoded protein: CASSPDRGPPDTQYF.

The rearrangement joins TRBV4-3 to TRBJ2-3; D is uncertain. CDR1 is LGHNA, CDR2 YSLEER, per germline. The germline V and J ends were trimmed by 0 bases and 6 bases, with 13 bases remaining between them. The CDR3 is made up of 15 amino acids. The CDR3 loop reads CASSQDQTVLDTQYF. The CDR3, as DNA: TGCGCCAGCAGCCAAGATCAGACGGTCCTGGATACGCAGTATTTT.

The rearrangement uses TRBV5-5 and TRBJ2-4, with 12 bases identical to TRBD2. Germline V gives CDR1 SGHKS, CDR2 YYEKEE (reference sequence). V lost 4 bases to trimming and J lost 10 bases; unmatched junction nucleotides: 9. CDR3 length equals 15 residues. The CDR3 is CASSRRTSGVGIQYF. The DNA of the CDR3 is TGTGCCAGCAGCCGTAGGACTAGCGGGGTAGGAATTCAGTACTTC.

This chain joins TRBV20-1 and TRBJ2-1, with D perhaps TRBD1 (6 bases). Germline CDR1 is DFQATT and CDR2 is SNEGSKA (reference sequence). V dropped 0 bases and J dropped 10 bases, with 19 bases sitting between them. The CDR3 extends over 15 amino acids. The CDR3 sequence: CSARDGGHNNGEQFF. The CDR3 DNA reads as TGCAGTGCTAGAGATGGGGGACACAATAATGGGGAGCAGTTCTTC.

The chain couples TRBV5-1 to TRBJ1-4, with a weak D call TRBD1 (6 bases). V was shortened by 7 bases and J by 8 bases, with 15 bases between the two germline ends. CDR1 is SGHRS, CDR2 YFSETQ, per germline. The CDR3 consists of 13 residues. This chain's CDR3 is CASGPTGREKLFF. The CDR3 coding sequence is TGCGCCAGCGGTCCTACAGGGAGGGAAAAACTGTTTTTT.

Details on this clonotype: A read error may produce the germline difference seen at one junction end. This chain joins TRBV4-2 and TRBJ2-3; a possible D gene is TRBD1 (5 bases). This CDR3 is 16 amino acids long. Germline CDR1 LGHNA, CDR2 YNFKEQ. CDR3 sequence reads: CASSQDHGAGTDTQYF. The DNA of the CDR3 is TGCGCCAGCAGCCAAGATCATGGGGCCGGCACAGATACGCAGTATTTT.

V is TRBV5-1 and J is TRBJ2-3; 10 bases are shared with TRBD2. The CDR3 covers 16 residues. CDR1 and CDR2 (germline): SGHRS, YFSETQ. V lost 2 bases and J lost 6; bases outside the gene matches: 9. The CDR3 region has the DNA TGCGCCAGCAGCTTCACTAGCGGGGTGGTTGTGGATACGCAGTATTTT. It translates to CASSFTSGVVVDTQYF.

For this clonotype: One junction end disagrees with the germline gene, perhaps due to a read error. The chain links TRBV5-1 to TRBJ1-2; D ambiguous. The germline V gene encodes CDR1 SGHRS and CDR2 YFSETQ. The CDR3 is 12 residues long. The CDR3 loop is CASKISGDGYTF. The DNA for the CDR3 is TGCGCCAGCAAGATATCTGGGGATGGATACACCTTC.

J is TRBJ2-2 and V is TRBV6-1, with D unresolved. CDR1 is MNHNS, CDR2 SASEGT, per germline. This CDR3 spans 14 amino acids. V was clipped by 2 bases and J by 6 bases, with 10 bases between them. CDR3 amino acids: CASSELGWAGELFF. The CDR3 nucleotides are TGTGCCAGCAGTGAATTGGGGTGGGCCGGGGAGCTGTTTTTT.

This clonotype was seen only once. The V gene is TRBV6-1, the J gene TRBJ2-7; TRBD1 aligns across 7 bases. V gave up 2 bases and J gave up 1 base; unmatched junction bases: 5. CDR3 size: 15 residues. CDR1 MNHNS and CDR2 SASEGT come from the germline V gene. This CDR3 is CASSERDSESYEQYF. DNA of the CDR3: TGTGCCAGCAGTGAACGGGACAGTGAGTCCTACGAGCAGTACTTC.

The gene calls are TRBV5-1 and TRBJ2-3; D unresolved. V lost 2 bases to trimming and J lost 3 bases, with 4 bases between them. Germline V gene sequence: CDR1 SGHRS, CDR2 YFSETQ. This CDR3 contains 12 residues. In DNA form, the CDR3 reads TGCGCCAGCAGCTTTAAGACAGATACGCAGTATTTT. It is translated as CASSFKTDTQYF. Full variable domain (outside the CDR3, taken from reference TRBV5-1 and TRBJ2-3): KAGVTQTPRYLIKTRGQQVTLSCSPISGHRSVSWYQQTPGQGLQFLFEYFSETQRNKGNFPGRFSGRQFSNSRSEMNVSTLELGDSALYLCASSFKTDTQYFGPGTRLTVL.

This clonotype was counted ten times or more. The chain carries TRBV12-3 or TRBV12-4 and TRBJ1-6; tentative D call: TRBD1 (6 bases). CDR3 size: 14 residues. Trimming took off 0 bases at V and 7 bases at J, with 7 bases between the two ends. Here the CDR3 reads CASSLAGGNSPLHF. The DNA of the CDR3 is TGTGCCAGCAGTTTAGCCGGGGGCAATTCACCCCTCCACTTT.

A word on this clonotype: A much larger clone is a single base away; this may be a read error. This chain links TRBV6-2 or TRBV6-3 with TRBJ2-7; 9 bases align to TRBD2. Unmatched junction bases numbered 4, after V lost 5 bases and J lost 2 bases. The CDR3 has 14 amino acids. The germline V gene has CDR1 MNHEY and CDR2 SVGEGT. The CDR3 here is CASSVAGATYEQYF. The CDR3 nucleotides read TGTGCCAGCAGTGTAGCGGGGGCAACCTACGAGCAGTACTTC.

The rearrangement links TRBV27 to TRBJ2-3; 9 positions agree with TRBD2. The V gene's germline CDR1 is MNHEY and CDR2 SMNVEV (reference sequence). V dropped 0 bases and J dropped 2; count of bases not matched to a gene: 12. The CDR3 consists of 19 residues. CDR3 nucleotide sequence: TGTGCCAGCAGTTTATCGCCCAGTCTAGCGGGGAAGCACACAGATACGCAGTATTTT. Encoded protein: CASSLSPSLAGKHTDTQYF.

The rearrangement links TRBV20-1 to TRBJ2-1; possibly TRBD2 for D (6 bases). The CDR3 has 13 residues. Germline values: CDR1 DFQATT, CDR2 SNEGSKA (reference sequence). V was pared by 2 bases and J by 5 bases, with 10 bases between. The DNA of the CDR3 is TGCAGTGCTAGAATAACTAGCCACAATGAGCAGTTCTTC. This translates into CSARITSHNEQFF.

The chain is built from TRBV20-1 and TRBJ2-7; tentatively, D is TRBD2 (6 bases). Trimming shortened V by 7 bases and J by 4 bases, and 14 bases separated the two germline ends. The CDR3 is made up of 12 amino acids. CDR1 and CDR2 (germline): DFQATT, SNEGSKA (reference sequence). The chain's CDR3 is CSGSSGKYEQYF. CDR3 DNA sequence: TGCAGTGGGAGTAGCGGTAAATACGAGCAGTACTTC.

The gene calls are TRBV4-3 and TRBJ2-1, with D uncertain. Germline CDR1 is LGHNA and CDR2 is YSLEER. Trimming took off 0 bases at V and 2 bases at J, with 8 bases between the two ends. The CDR3 sequence is 15 residues long. The CDR3 DNA is TGCGCCAGCAGCCAAGATGGGTCGACCTACAATGAGCAGTTCTTC. It yields the protein CASSQDGSTYNEQFF.

The chain has TRBV7-2 and TRBJ2-3, with D perhaps being TRBD1 or TRBD2 (5 bases each). V gave up 5 bases and J gave up 0 bases, with 15 bases separating them. The CDR3 sequence is 16 residues long. CDR1 is SGHTA and CDR2 is FQGNSA in the germline V gene. The CDR3 DNA reads as TGTGCCAGCAGCATCGCCGGGACCGCTAGCACAGATACGCAGTATTTT. Protein: CASSIAGTASTDTQYF.

This sequence joins TRBV27 and TRBJ1-4, with D perhaps matching TRBD1 (6 bases). V lost 5 bases and J 4 bases, leaving 14 bases between the germline ends. From germline, CDR1 is MNHEY and CDR2 SMNVEV (reference sequence). The CDR3 covers 15 residues. The CDR3, as DNA: TGTGCCAGCAGTCCCATTTCAGGGGTTAATGAAAAACTGTTTTTT. This gives the protein CASSPISGVNEKLFF.